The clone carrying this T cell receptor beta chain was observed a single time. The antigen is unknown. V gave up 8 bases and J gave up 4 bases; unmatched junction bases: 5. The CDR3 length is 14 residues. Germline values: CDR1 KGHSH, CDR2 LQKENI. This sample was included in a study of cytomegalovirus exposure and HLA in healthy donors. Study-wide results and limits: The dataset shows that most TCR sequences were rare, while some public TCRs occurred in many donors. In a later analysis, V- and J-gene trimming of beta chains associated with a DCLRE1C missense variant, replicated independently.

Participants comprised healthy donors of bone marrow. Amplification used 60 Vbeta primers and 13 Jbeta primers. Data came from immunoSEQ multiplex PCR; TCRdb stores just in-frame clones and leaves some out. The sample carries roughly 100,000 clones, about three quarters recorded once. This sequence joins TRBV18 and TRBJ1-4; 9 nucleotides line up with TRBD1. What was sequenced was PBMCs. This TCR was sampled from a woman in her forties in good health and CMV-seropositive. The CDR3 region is CASTGGTDNEKLFF. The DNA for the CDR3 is TGTGCCAGCACAGGGGGCACCGATAATGAAAAACTGTTTTTT.